Listed here are 28 T cell receptor beta chains from one sample, sequenced in a study of blood T cell repertoires in COVID-19. The repertoire was sequenced with immunoSEQ multiplex PCR; TCRdb's copy has only in-frame clones and lacks some. The table lists about 210,000 clones, roughly 90% of them singletons, with more than 1.5% in the top ten. Sequencing input: peripheral blood. The receptors originated from a man aged 65 to 85 with acute or convalescent COVID-19.

The V call is TRBV5-1, the J call TRBJ2-7, with a tentative D call TRBD1 (5 bases). The CDR3 is 11 residues long. V was shortened by 1 base and J by 6 bases, with 5 bases between the two germline ends. The V gene's germline CDR1 is SGHRS and CDR2 YFSETQ. CDR3 loop: CASSLRGEQYF. CDR3 sequence (DNA): TGCGCCAGCAGCTTGAGGGGCGAGCAGTACTTC.

Here the CDR3 reads CASSVSTGELFF. The DNA for the CDR3 is TGTGCCAGCAGCGTATCCACCGGGGAGCTGTTTTTT. This chain connects TRBV28 to TRBJ2-2; D ambiguous. The length of the CDR3 is 12 residues. V was cut by 6 bases and J by 4 bases, with 6 bases left in between. Germline-derived CDR1 and CDR2 are MDHEN and SYDVKM.

The table lists this clone with a few counts. The rearrangement uses TRBV16 and TRBJ1-6; 9 bases are shared with TRBD1. Germline V gives CDR1 KGHSY, CDR2 FQNENV. The CDR3 has 15 amino acids. Trimming removed 4 bases from V and 8 bases from J; junction bases left unmatched: 6. The CDR3 reads CASSPSTGGDSPLHF. DNA for the CDR3: TGTGCCAGCAGCCCAAGCACAGGGGGCGATTCACCCCTCCACTTT.

V usage is TRBV24-1 and J usage is TRBJ2-1; 13 bases are a match to TRBD2. This CDR3 is built from 19 residues. Germline V CDR1 and CDR2: KGHDR, SFDVKD. With 1 base clipped from V and 3 bases from J, the junction kept 8 bases outside the gene matches. In DNA form, the CDR3 reads TGTGCCACCAGTGATTTTAGACTAGCGGGAGGACATAACTACAATGAGCAGTTCTTC. Encoded protein: CATSDFRLAGGHNYNEQFF.

This clone was recorded once. The chain joins TRBV27 to TRBJ2-2; a weak D match, TRBD1 (5 bases). Trimming took 2 bases from V and 4 from J, leaving 11 bases between them. The CDR3 contains 15 residues. The germline gives CDR1 MNHEY, CDR2 SMNVEV (reference sequence). The CDR3: CASSLGAGFTGELFF. CDR3 DNA: TGTGCCAGCAGTTTAGGGGCAGGGTTCACCGGGGAGCTGTTTTTT.

The rearrangement joins TRBV19 to TRBJ2-1; 9 bases align to TRBD1. The V gene's germline CDR1 is LNHDA and CDR2 SQIVND (reference sequence). The CDR3 is 14 amino acids. V was clipped by 6 bases and J by 6 bases; unmatched bases: 6. The DNA of the CDR3 is TGTGCCAGTAGATCATTGACAGGGGGCAATGAGCAGTTCTTC. Translated: CASRSLTGGNEQFF.

The chain is built from TRBV7-8 and TRBJ2-1, with 10 bases lining up with TRBD2. The CDR3 loop spans 16 amino acids. Trimming at V came to 0 bases and at J to 6 bases, leaving 5 bases not matched to a gene. Per germline, CDR1 SGHVS and CDR2 FQNEAQ. CDR3: CASSLAGLAGANEQFF. CDR3 sequence (DNA): TGTGCCAGCAGCTTAGCGGGGCTAGCGGGAGCCAATGAGCAGTTCTTC.

The rearrangement uses TRBV5-1 and TRBJ2-1, with D possibly being TRBD1 (6 bases). Germline values: CDR1 SGHRS, CDR2 YFSETQ. The CDR3 sequence is 15 residues long. V shed 1 base and J shed 5 bases, with 13 bases lying between them. The chain's CDR3 is CASSLSPGANNEQFF. For the CDR3, the DNA is TGCGCCAGCAGCTTGTCTCCAGGGGCAAACAATGAGCAGTTCTTC.

The J gene is TRBJ1-3, the V gene TRBV5-6; weak D call: TRBD1 (5 bases). V was shortened by 0 bases and J by 2 bases, with 12 bases between the two germline ends. The CDR3 sequence is 16 residues long. Germline CDR1 and CDR2: SGHDT and YYEEEE. DNA of the CDR3: TGTGCCAGCAGCTTGGCCCCCTGGGGGGCTGGAAACACCATATATTTT. Translating it yields CASSLAPWGAGNTIYF.

The V call is TRBV19, the J call TRBJ1-5; perhaps TRBD1 as D (5 bases). V lost 6 bases to trimming and J lost 2 bases, with 8 bases between them. The germline gives CDR1 LNHDA, CDR2 SQIVND (reference sequence). The CDR3 is made up of 13 amino acids. CDR3 sequence: CASSRVRNQPQHF. The CDR3 DNA follows: TGTGCCAGTAGCAGGGTGCGCAATCAGCCCCAGCATTTT.

This rearrangement joins TRBV7-2 to TRBJ2-2; 7 positions match TRBD1. Germline V gene data show CDR1 as SGHTA and CDR2 as FQGNSA. The length of the CDR3 is 14 residues. The ends lost 4 bases at V and 3 bases at J; junction bases unmatched: 2. As DNA, the CDR3 is TGTGCCAGCAGCTCAGGGGGATACACCGGGGAGCTGTTTTTT. The encoded protein is CASSSGGYTGELFF. The whole variable domain, filled in from reference TRBV7-2 and TRBJ2-2, reads GAGVSQSPSNKVTEKGKDVELRCDPISGHTALYWYRQSLGQGLEFLIYFQGNSAPDKSGLPSDRFSAERTGGSVSTLTIQRTQQEDSAVYLCASSSGGYTGELFFGEGSRLTVL.

This clone was picked up one time. V is TRBV9 and J is TRBJ2-3; D is perhaps TRBD2 (7 bases). This CDR3 is built from 19 residues. V gave up 3 bases and J gave up 5 bases, with 28 bases separating them. Germline values: CDR1 SGDLS, CDR2 YYNGEE. CDR3 sequence: CASSARRPGGGVKGDTQYF. Here the CDR3 DNA reads TGTGCCAGCAGCGCTCGGAGGCCGGGGGGCGGTGTCAAGGGAGATACGCAGTATTTT. Combining the CDR3 with reference TRBV9 and TRBJ2-3 gives the whole variable domain DSGVTQTPKHLITATGQRVTLRCSPRSGDLSVYWYQQSLDQGLQFLIQYYNGEERAKGNILERFSAQQFPDLHSELNLSSLELGDSALYFCASSARRPGGGVKGDTQYFGPGTRLTVL.

The J gene is TRBJ2-7, the V gene TRBV27; 9 positions agree with TRBD2. This CDR3 is 15 amino acids long. After removal of 6 bases from V and 6 bases from J, the junction contained 12 bases not matched to a gene. Germline assignment: CDR1 MNHEY and CDR2 SMNVEV (reference sequence). As DNA, the CDR3 is TGTGCCAGCAGCCGAGGGACTAGCCGAATGGGCGAGCAGTACTTC. It yields the protein CASSRGTSRMGEQYF.

This chain links TRBV5-1 with TRBJ2-7; 9 nucleotides agree with TRBD1. The length of the CDR3 is 14 residues. Unmatched junction bases numbered 3, after V lost 3 bases and J lost 2 bases. Per germline, CDR1 SGHRS and CDR2 YFSETQ. CDR3: CASSSTGGTYEQYF. CDR3 bases: TGCGCCAGCAGCTCGACAGGGGGGACCTACGAGCAGTACTTC.

This clone came up a few times. This sequence joins TRBV18 and TRBJ2-3; D is uncertain. The germline V gene has CDR1 KGHSH and CDR2 LQKENI. The CDR3 consists of 12 residues. V was clipped by 3 bases and J by 3 bases, with 4 bases between them. The CDR3 DNA reads TGTGCCAGCTCACCCCAGACAGATACGCAGTATTTT. Its protein is CASSPQTDTQYF.

This clone was seen a few times. The rearrangement links TRBV28 to TRBJ1-2, with D perhaps TRBD1 (5 bases). Trimming removed 6 bases at V and 5 bases at J, with 10 bases between. The CDR3 contains 12 residues. CDR1 MDHEN and CDR2 SYDVKM come from the germline V gene. Written as DNA, the CDR3 is TGTGCCAGCAGATTGGACATGTATGGCTACACCTTC. It specifies CASRLDMYGYTF.

This chain uses TRBV6-4 with TRBJ1-1; 8 bases fit TRBD1. The CDR3 sequence is 14 residues long. Germline V lookup: CDR1 MRHNA, CDR2 SNTAGT. J gave up 5 bases and V 5 bases, and 7 bases lay outside the gene matches. The CDR3 DNA reads as TGTGCCAGCAGTCAAACAGGGGGGGGTACTGAAGCTTTCTTT. It is translated as CASSQTGGGTEAFF.

This clone was observed a single time. The V and J genes are TRBV10-2 and TRBJ1-5; no firm D call. The V end was cut by 5 bases, the J end by 7 bases, with 9 bases between. Looked up from germline, CDR1 is WSHSY and CDR2 is SAAADI. The CDR3 loop spans 12 amino acids. As DNA, the CDR3 is TGCGCCAGCAGTCAGGATTGGCAGCCCCAGCATTTT. As protein: CASSQDWQPQHF.

The rearrangement links TRBV5-4 to TRBJ1-2; no clear D gene. CDR3 length: 14 residues. Trimming stripped 2 bases from V and 0 bases from J, with 8 bases between. CDR1 is SGHNT, CDR2 YYREEE, per germline (reference sequence). DNA of the CDR3: TGTGCCAGCAGCTTAACAGTAGCTAACTATGGCTACACCTTC. Translating gives CASSLTVANYGYTF.

The chain employs TRBV6-2 or TRBV6-3 and TRBJ2-1; 8 nucleotides agree with TRBD2. V shed 3 bases, J shed 5 bases, and the junction held 9 bases outside the gene matches. CDR3 size: 16 residues. Germline assignment: CDR1 MNHEY and CDR2 SVGEGT. CDR3 sequence (DNA): TGTGCCAGCAGTTATATAGCGGGACGATTAGACAATGAGCAGTTCTTC. It is translated as CASSYIAGRLDNEQFF.

This chain links TRBV5-6 with TRBJ2-7; TRBD1 might be the D (6 bases). Trimming left V 5 bases short and J 2 bases short, with 14 bases between. The germline V gene encodes CDR1 SGHDT and CDR2 YYEEEE. CDR3 length equals 14 residues. The CDR3 DNA reads TGTGCCAGCAGACGCGCAGGGGCCCCCTACGAGCAGTACTTC. Its translation: CASRRAGAPYEQYF.

The chain has TRBV19 and TRBJ1-5; D is undetermined. The V end was cut by 5 bases, the J end by 7 bases, with 21 bases between. The CDR3 has 16 amino acids. Per the germline V gene, CDR1 is LNHDA and CDR2 is SQIVND (reference sequence). The CDR3 DNA reads as TGTGCCAGTAGTGGAGAGAGGACGGGGTTAGGACAGCCCCAGCATTTT. Protein sequence: CASSGERTGLGQPQHF.

This sequence joins TRBV7-6 and TRBJ2-1, with D possibly matching TRBD2 (6 bases). V shed 4 bases and J shed 8 bases, with 24 bases lying between them. The CDR3 length is 17 residues. Looked up from germline, CDR1 is SGHVS and CDR2 is FNYEAQ. CDR3 sequence (DNA): TGTGCCAGCAGCTCCACTTCGGCGGGGACGAGGCGGCATGAGCAGTTCTTC. It codes for CASSSTSAGTRRHEQFF.

A remark on this clone: Other nucleotide sequences from this sample produce the same CDR3. The chain employs TRBV7-2 and TRBJ2-1; D possibly corresponds to TRBD1 (5 bases). Looked up from germline, CDR1 is SGHTA and CDR2 is FQGNSA. V lost 4 bases and J 3 bases, leaving 10 bases between the germline ends. The CDR3 is 14 residues long. CDR3 sequence reads: CASSSPGLYNEQFF. CDR3 nucleotides: TGTGCCAGCAGCTCGCCAGGGCTCTACAATGAGCAGTTCTTC.

The chain is built from TRBV18 and TRBJ1-2; no definite D call. The CDR3 spans 12 residues. The germline CDR1 and CDR2 sequences are KGHSH and LQKENI. V was cut by 2 bases and J by 7 bases, with 8 bases left in between. The CDR3 sequence is CASSPGERGYTF. CDR3 coding DNA: TGTGCCAGCTCACCAGGCGAGCGTGGCTACACCTTC.

This chain joins TRBV15 and TRBJ2-2; the match to TRBD2 covers 11 bases. This CDR3 is built from 19 residues. Germline assignment: CDR1 LNHNV and CDR2 YYDKDF (reference sequence). The ends lost 0 bases at V and 1 base at J; junction bases unmatched: 7. In DNA, the CDR3 is TGTGCCACCAGCAGAGACATACCCGGGACTAGCGGGAACACCGGGGAGCTGTTTTTT. Translation: CATSRDIPGTSGNTGELFF.

The chain is built from TRBV19 and TRBJ1-3; 7 bases are a match to TRBD1. The CDR3 consists of 15 residues. J lost 0 bases, V lost 8 bases, and 7 bases had no gene match. Germline-derived CDR1 and CDR2 are LNHDA and SQIVND (reference sequence). This CDR3 reads CASSGTDHSGNTIYF. DNA for the CDR3: TGTGCCAGTTCCGGGACAGATCACTCTGGAAACACCATATATTTT.

This clone was detected once. The chain has TRBV10-3 and TRBJ1-4, with D unresolved. The germline gives CDR1 ENHRY, CDR2 SYGVKD. The CDR3 covers 13 residues. V lost 0 bases and J lost 6, with 5 bases in between. This CDR3 is CAISESADEKLFF. In DNA form, the CDR3 reads TGTGCCATCAGTGAGTCGGCCGATGAAAAACTGTTTTTT.